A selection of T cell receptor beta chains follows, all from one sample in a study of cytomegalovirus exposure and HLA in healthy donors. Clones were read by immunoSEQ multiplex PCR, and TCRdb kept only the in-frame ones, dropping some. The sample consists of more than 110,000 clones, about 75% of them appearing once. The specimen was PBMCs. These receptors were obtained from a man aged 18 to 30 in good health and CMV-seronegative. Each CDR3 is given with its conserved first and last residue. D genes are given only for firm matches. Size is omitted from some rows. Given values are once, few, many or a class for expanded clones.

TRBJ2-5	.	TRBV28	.	CASSLAQGPGETQYF	TGTGCCAGCAGTTTAGCCCAGGGTCCGGGAGAGACCCAGTACTTC
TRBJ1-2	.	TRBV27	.	CASSEGVFGYGHTF	TGTGCCAGCAGCGAGGGGGTATTTGGCTATGGCCACACCTTC
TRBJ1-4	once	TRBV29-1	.	CSVEFANLNEKLFF	TGCAGCGTTGAATTCGCGAATTTAAATGAAAAACTGTTTTTT
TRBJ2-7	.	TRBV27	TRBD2	CASSFLAGAYEQYF	TGTGCCAGCAGTTTCTTGGCGGGAGCGTACGAGCAGTACTTC
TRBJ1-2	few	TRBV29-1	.	CSAAQGSYGYTF	TGCAGCGCTGCTCAGGGCTCCTATGGCTACACCTTC
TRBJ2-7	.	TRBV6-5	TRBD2	CASSYSTSGSYEQYF	TGTGCCAGCAGTTACTCTACTAGCGGGAGTTACGAGCAGTACTTC
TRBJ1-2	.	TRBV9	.	CASSEARGTQNHYGYTF	TGTGCCAGCAGCGAGGCGCGGGGGACCCAGAATCACTATGGCTACACCTTC
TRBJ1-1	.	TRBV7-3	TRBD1	CASSDGTGAFNTEAFF	TGTGCCAGCAGCGACGGGACAGGGGCTTTTAACACTGAAGCTTTCTTT
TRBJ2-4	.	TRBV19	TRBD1	CASTSPGQDKNIQYF	TGTGCCAGTACCTCCCCGGGACAGGACAAAAACATTCAGTACTTC
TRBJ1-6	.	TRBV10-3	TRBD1	CATGRTGGDSPLHF	TGTGCCACCGGAAGGACAGGCGGGGATTCACCCCTCCACTTT
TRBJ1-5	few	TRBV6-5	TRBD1	CASSFRQGHQPQHF	TGTGCCAGCAGTTTCCGACAGGGCCATCAGCCCCAGCATTTT
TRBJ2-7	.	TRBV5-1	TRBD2	CASSQGLAGGVVTYEQYF	TGCGCCAGCAGCCAGGGACTAGCGGGGGGGGTAGTAACCTACGAGCAGTACTTC
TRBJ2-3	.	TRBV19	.	CASSTPGLRSVAQYF	TGTGCCAGTAGTACACCGGGACTGCGGTCCGTGGCGCAGTATTTT
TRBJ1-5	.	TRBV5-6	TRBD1	CASSWESKWTGTSQPQHF	TGTGCCAGCAGCTGGGAGAGTAAGTGGACAGGTACCAGTCAGCCCCAGCATTTT
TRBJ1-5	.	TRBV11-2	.	CASSLERDQPQHF	TGTGCCAGCAGCTTAGAGCGGGATCAGCCCCAGCATTTT
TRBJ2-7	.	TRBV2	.	CASREGAGEYF	TGTGCCAGCAGGGAGGGAGCCGGGGAGTACTTC